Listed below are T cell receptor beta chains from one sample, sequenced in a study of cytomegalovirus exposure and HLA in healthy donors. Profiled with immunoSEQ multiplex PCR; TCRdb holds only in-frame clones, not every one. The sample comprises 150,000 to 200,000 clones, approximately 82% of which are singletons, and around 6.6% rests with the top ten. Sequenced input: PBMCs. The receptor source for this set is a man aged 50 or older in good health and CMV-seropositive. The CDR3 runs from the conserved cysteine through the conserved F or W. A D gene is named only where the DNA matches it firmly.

CDR3: CASSLWASAHESTDTQYF
J: TRBJ2-3
D: .
V: TRBV7-2

CDR3: CASRRPRVGGGGYTF
J: TRBJ1-2
D: .
V: TRBV28

CDR3: CASSIGQGAIQPQHF
J: TRBJ1-5
D: TRBD1
V: TRBV10-2

CDR3: CASSLVRLGQRLNEKLFF
J: TRBJ1-4
D: TRBD1
V: TRBV7-9

CDR3: CASSPLAGGTYNEQFF
J: TRBJ2-1
D: TRBD2
V: TRBV14

CDR3: CASSGAGGGPDTQYF
J: TRBJ2-3
D: TRBD1
V: TRBV2

CDR3: CASSQAGINYGYTF
J: TRBJ1-2
D: .
V: TRBV4-1

CDR3: CASSFYRGETQYF
J: TRBJ2-5
D: TRBD1
V: TRBV7-7

CDR3: CASSPGSVYRGYTF
J: TRBJ1-2
D: .
V: TRBV19

CDR3: CATKRGLGSNQPQHF
J: TRBJ1-5
D: .
V: TRBV19

CDR3: CASSWGQGSEEQYF
J: TRBJ2-5
D: TRBD1
V: TRBV7-2

CDR3: CASSKDWNYGYTF
J: TRBJ1-2
D: .
V: TRBV19

CDR3: CASSLGAGVTDTQYF
J: TRBJ2-3
D: .
V: TRBV5-1

CDR3: CALGLANTGELFF
J: TRBJ2-2
D: TRBD2
V: TRBV30

CDR3: CASSQDGTSSTDTQYF
J: TRBJ2-3
D: TRBD2
V: TRBV4-1

CDR3: CASSFPQGTRDAKNIQYF
J: TRBJ2-4
D: .
V: TRBV11-2

CDR3: CSSGGGQGDNSPLHF
J: TRBJ1-6
D: TRBD1
V: TRBV7-9

CDR3: CASSLGIGTSVDTQYF
J: TRBJ2-3
D: TRBD2
V: TRBV5-6

CDR3: CASNGGGTSGYNEQFF
J: TRBJ2-1
D: TRBD2
V: TRBV5-6

CDR3: CASRQQGATGELFF
J: TRBJ2-2
D: TRBD1
V: TRBV7-9

CDR3: CASSVVPSGRPYTQYF
J: TRBJ2-3
D: TRBD2
V: TRBV9

CDR3: CASSPDRATNEKLFF
J: TRBJ1-4
D: TRBD1
V: TRBV5-4

CDR3: CASPGTSTETGELFF
J: TRBJ2-2
D: .
V: TRBV6-1

CDR3: CATSRDDRTGELFF
J: TRBJ2-2
D: .
V: TRBV15

CDR3: CASDGGQETQYF
J: TRBJ2-5
D: .
V: TRBV10-2

CDR3: CASSFARADGYTF
J: TRBJ1-2
D: .
V: TRBV5-5

CDR3: CASSIRTANEKLFF
J: TRBJ1-4
D: .
V: TRBV19

CDR3: CASSLTGKETQYF
J: TRBJ2-5
D: .
V: TRBV7-2

CDR3: CASSDWHNEQFF
J: TRBJ2-1
D: .
V: TRBV2

CDR3: CASSPRRGTSGSRSYNEQFF
J: TRBJ2-1
D: TRBD2
V: TRBV9

CDR3: CATSTPGQGNEQYF
J: TRBJ2-7
D: TRBD1
V: TRBV7-9

CDR3: CASSAGLAIYNEQFF
J: TRBJ2-1
D: TRBD2
V: TRBV11-2

CDR3: CASSLDRAGGYTF
J: TRBJ1-2
D: TRBD1
V: TRBV11-2

CDR3: CASSNRNPIEKLFF
J: TRBJ1-4
D: .
V: TRBV19

CDR3: CASSPSSVWEQFF
J: TRBJ2-1
D: .
V: TRBV4-2

CDR3: CASSFILAGVINEQFF
J: TRBJ2-1
D: TRBD2
V: TRBV7-8

CDR3: CASSLSGTSGEETQYF
J: TRBJ2-5
D: TRBD2
V: TRBV7-7

CDR3: CASSWDSSFSNYGYTF
J: TRBJ1-2
D: TRBD1
V: TRBV5-1

CDR3: CASSLGKAGSPLHF
J: TRBJ1-6
D: .
V: TRBV5-4

CDR3: CASSVTGTGNNEQFF
J: TRBJ2-1
D: TRBD1
V: TRBV6-4

CDR3: CASSLWAQGAIGTDTQYF
J: TRBJ2-3
D: .
V: TRBV5-6

CDR3: CASSFTSGTGELFF
J: TRBJ2-2
D: TRBD2
V: TRBV7-3

CDR3: CASSPSNTGELFF
J: TRBJ2-2
D: .
V: TRBV6-5

CDR3: CASSWGGQGASSHYGYTF
J: TRBJ1-2
D: TRBD1
V: TRBV5-1

CDR3: CASTPGWGSTDTQYF
J: TRBJ2-3
D: .
V: TRBV9

CDR3: CASSPRQVPWGANVLTF
J: TRBJ2-6
D: .
V: TRBV19

CDR3: CASSYSASSGIQFF
J: TRBJ2-1
D: TRBD2
V: TRBV6-5

CDR3: CASSFDGANYGYTF
J: TRBJ1-2
D: .
V: TRBV6-5

CDR3: CASSLLAHTGELFF
J: TRBJ2-2
D: .
V: TRBV14

CDR3: CASSMDRGGYTF
J: TRBJ1-2
D: TRBD1
V: TRBV5-6

CDR3: CASSHGTAFSYTF
J: TRBJ1-2
D: TRBD1
V: TRBV5-4

CDR3: CASIVDRYSNQPQHF
J: TRBJ1-5
D: .
V: TRBV2

CDR3: CASSQDPEGSGANVLTF
J: TRBJ2-6
D: .
V: TRBV4-2

CDR3: CASSVATGGEAFF
J: TRBJ1-1
D: TRBD1
V: TRBV9

CDR3: CASTRRQGGKGYTF
J: TRBJ1-2
D: TRBD1
V: TRBV6-9